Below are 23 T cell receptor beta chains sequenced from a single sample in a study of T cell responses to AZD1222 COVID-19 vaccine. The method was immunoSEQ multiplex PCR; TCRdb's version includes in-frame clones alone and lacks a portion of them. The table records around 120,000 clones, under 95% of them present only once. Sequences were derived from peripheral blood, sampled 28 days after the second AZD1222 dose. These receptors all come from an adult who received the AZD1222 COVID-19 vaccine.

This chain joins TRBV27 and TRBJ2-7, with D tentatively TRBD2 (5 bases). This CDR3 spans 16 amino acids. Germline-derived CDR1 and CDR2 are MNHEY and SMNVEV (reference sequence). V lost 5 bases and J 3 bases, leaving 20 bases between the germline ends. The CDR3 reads CASSRGQARSGYEQYF. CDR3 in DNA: TGTGCCAGCAGTCGAGGGCAGGCCAGGTCCGGCTACGAGCAGTACTTC.

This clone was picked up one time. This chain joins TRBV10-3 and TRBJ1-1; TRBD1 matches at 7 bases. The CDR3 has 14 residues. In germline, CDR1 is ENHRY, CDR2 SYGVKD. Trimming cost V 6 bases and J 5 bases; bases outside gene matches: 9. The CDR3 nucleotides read TGTGCCATCAGAGTGGGACAGCTGAGTACTGAAGCTTTCTTT. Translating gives CAIRVGQLSTEAFF.

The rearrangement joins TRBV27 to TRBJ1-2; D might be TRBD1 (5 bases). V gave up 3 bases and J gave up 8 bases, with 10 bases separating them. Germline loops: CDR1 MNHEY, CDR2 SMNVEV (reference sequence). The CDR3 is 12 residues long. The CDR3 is CASSLEGRGYTF. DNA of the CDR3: TGTGCCAGCAGTTTGGAGGGACGGGGCTACACCTTC.

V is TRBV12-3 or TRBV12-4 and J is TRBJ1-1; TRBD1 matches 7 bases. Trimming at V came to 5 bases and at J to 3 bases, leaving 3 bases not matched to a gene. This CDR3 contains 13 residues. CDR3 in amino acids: CASSNQGDTEAFF. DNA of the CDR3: TGTGCCAGCAGTAACCAGGGGGACACTGAAGCTTTCTTT.

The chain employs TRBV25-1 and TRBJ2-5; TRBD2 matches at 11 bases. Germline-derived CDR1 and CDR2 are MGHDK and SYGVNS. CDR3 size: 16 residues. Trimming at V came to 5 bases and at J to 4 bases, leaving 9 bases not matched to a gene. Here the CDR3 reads CASSLTLLAGVETQYF. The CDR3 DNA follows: TGTGCCAGCAGTCTCACCCTACTAGCGGGGGTAGAGACCCAGTACTTC.

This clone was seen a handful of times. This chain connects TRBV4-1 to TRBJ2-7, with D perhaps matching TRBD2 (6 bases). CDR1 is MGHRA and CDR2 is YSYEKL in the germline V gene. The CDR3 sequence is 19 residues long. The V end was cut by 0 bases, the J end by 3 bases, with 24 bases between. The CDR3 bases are TGCGCCAGCAGCCAAGACGAAAGCATAGGACTACCAGGCGACTACGAGCAGTACTTC. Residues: CASSQDESIGLPGDYEQYF.

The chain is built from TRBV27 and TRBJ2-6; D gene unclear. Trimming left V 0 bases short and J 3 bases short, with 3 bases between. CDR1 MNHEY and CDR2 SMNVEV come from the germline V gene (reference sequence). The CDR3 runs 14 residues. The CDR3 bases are TGTGCCAGCAGTTTATCTGGTGGGGCCAACGTCCTGACTTTC. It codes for CASSLSGGANVLTF.

The CDR3 nucleotides read TGTGCCAGCAGCTTGGGAGAGGGCCGTGGGAAGCCCCAGCATTTT. Its protein is CASSLGEGRGKPQHF. This rearrangement joins TRBV5-6 to TRBJ1-5; D unresolved. Trimming removed 0 bases from V and 8 bases from J, with 15 bases in between. Germline CDR1 SGHDT, CDR2 YYEEEE. The length of the CDR3 is 15 residues.

For the CDR3, the DNA is TGTGCCAGCAGTTACTCGCCTAGCGGGAGTGGGGAGACCCAGTACTTC. It codes for CASSYSPSGSGETQYF. V gene TRBV6-5 combines with J gene TRBJ2-5, with 10 positions matching TRBD2. Trimming took 0 bases from V and 5 from J; bases not matched to a gene: 6. The germline V gene encodes CDR1 MNHEY and CDR2 SVGAGI. This CDR3 has 16 amino acids.

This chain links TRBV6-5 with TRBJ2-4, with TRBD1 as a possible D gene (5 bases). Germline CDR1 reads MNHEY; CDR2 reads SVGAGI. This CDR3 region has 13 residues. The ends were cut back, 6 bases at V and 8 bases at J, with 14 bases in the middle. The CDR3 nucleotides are TGTGCCAGCAGATGGGGCCTAGGAGACATTCAGTACTTC. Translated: CASRWGLGDIQYF.

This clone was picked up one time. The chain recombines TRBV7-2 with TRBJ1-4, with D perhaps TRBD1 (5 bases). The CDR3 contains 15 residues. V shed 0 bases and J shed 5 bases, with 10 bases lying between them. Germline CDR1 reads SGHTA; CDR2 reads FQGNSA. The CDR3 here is CASSLAGHRNEKLFF. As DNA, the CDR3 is TGTGCCAGCAGCTTAGCAGGACACCGAAATGAAAAACTGTTTTTT.

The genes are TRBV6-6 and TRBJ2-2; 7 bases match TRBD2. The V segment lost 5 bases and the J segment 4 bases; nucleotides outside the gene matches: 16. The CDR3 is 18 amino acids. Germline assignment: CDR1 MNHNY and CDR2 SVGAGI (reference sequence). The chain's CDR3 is CASSPPLRGGSGTGELFF. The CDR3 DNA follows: TGTGCCAGCAGTCCCCCCCTACGGGGCGGGAGCGGCACCGGGGAGCTGTTTTTT.

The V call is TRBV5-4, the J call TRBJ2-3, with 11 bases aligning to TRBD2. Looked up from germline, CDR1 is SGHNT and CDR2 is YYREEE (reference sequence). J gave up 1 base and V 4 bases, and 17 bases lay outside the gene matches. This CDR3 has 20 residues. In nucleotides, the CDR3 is TGTGCCAGCAGCGGAACAGGTCGGGCTAGCGGGGGGCGAGGCACAGATACGCAGTATTTT. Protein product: CASSGTGRASGGRGTDTQYF.

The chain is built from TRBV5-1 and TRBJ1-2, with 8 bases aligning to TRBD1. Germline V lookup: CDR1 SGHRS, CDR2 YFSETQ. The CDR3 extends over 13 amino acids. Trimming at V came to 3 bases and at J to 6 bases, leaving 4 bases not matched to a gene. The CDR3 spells CASSWQGADGYTF. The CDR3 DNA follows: TGCGCCAGCAGCTGGCAGGGGGCGGATGGCTACACCTTC.

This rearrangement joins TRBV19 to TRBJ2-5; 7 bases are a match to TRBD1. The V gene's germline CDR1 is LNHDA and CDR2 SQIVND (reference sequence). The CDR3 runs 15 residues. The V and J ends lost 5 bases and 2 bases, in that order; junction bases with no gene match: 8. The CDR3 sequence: CASSYRGSRQETQYF. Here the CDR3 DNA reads TGTGCCAGTAGTTACAGGGGCAGTAGGCAAGAGACCCAGTACTTC. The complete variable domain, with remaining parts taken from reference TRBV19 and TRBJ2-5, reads DGGITQSPKYLFRKEGQNVTLSCEQNLNHDAMYWYRQDPGQGLRLIYYSQIVNDFQKGDIAEGYSVSREKKESFPLTVTSAQKNPTAFYLCASSYRGSRQETQYFGPGTRLLVL.

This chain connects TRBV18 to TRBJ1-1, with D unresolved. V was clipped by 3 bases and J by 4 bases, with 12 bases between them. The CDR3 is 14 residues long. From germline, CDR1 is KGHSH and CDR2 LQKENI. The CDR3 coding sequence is TGTGCCAGCTCACCTAGGAACACCCCCACTGAAGCTTTCTTT. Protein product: CASSPRNTPTEAFF.

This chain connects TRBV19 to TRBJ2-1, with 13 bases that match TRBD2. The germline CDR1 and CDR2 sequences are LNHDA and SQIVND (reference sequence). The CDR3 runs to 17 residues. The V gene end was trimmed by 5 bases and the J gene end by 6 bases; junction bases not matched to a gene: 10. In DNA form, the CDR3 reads TGTGCCAGTAGTCCCAACCGGGGACTAGCGGGATCCAATGAGCAGTTCTTC. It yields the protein CASSPNRGLAGSNEQFF.

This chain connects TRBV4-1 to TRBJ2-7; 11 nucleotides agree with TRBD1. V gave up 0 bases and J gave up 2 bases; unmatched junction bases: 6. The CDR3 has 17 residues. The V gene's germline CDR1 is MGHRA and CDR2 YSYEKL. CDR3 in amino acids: CASSQDIRGQGAYEQYF. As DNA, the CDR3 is TGCGCCAGCAGCCAAGATATTCGGGGACAGGGGGCCTACGAGCAGTACTTC.

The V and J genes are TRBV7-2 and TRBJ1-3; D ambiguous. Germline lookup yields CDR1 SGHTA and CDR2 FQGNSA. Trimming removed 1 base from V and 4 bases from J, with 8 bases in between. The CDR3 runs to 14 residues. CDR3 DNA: TGTGCCAGCAGCTTAGATGGTAACGGAAACACCATATATTTT. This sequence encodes CASSLDGNGNTIYF.

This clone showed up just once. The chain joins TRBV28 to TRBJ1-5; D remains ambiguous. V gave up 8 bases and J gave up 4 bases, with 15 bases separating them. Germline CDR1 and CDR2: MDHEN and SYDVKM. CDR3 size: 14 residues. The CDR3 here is CASSGRFFNQPQHF. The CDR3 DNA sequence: TGTGCCAGCTCTGGCAGATTTTTTAATCAGCCCCAGCATTTT.

The DNA of the CDR3 is TGTGCCATCAGTTATGTTCCGAGAGGCGAGCAGTACTTC. As protein: CAISYVPRGEQYF. The rearrangement joins TRBV10-3 to TRBJ2-7; no clear D gene. There are 13 residues in the CDR3. With 5 bases removed from V and 6 bases from J, the gap between germline ends came to 14 bases. The germline gives CDR1 ENHRY, CDR2 SYGVKD.

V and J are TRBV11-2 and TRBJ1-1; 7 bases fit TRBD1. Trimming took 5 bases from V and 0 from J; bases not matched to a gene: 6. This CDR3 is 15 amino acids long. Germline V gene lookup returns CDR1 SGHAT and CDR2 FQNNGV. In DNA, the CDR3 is TGTGCCAGCAGCATTGGGACAGTTCTGAACACTGAAGCTTTCTTT. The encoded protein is CASSIGTVLNTEAFF. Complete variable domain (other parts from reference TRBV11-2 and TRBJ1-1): EAGVAQSPRYKIIEKRQSVAFWCNPISGHATLYWYQQILGQGPKLLIQFQNNGVVDDSQLPKDRFSAERLKGVDSTLKIQPAKLEDSAVYLCASSIGTVLNTEAFFGQGTRLTVV.

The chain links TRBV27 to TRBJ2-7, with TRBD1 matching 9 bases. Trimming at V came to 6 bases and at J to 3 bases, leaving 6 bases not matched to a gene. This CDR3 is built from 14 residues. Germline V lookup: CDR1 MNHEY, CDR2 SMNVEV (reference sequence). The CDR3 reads CASSPGTGLYEQYF. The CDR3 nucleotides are TGTGCCAGCAGCCCCGGGACAGGGCTCTACGAGCAGTACTTC.